This T cell receptor beta chain was obtained from a study of Graves' ophthalmopathy and Graves' hyperthyroidism. Amplification of the TCR beta CDR3 regions used RNA transcripts (as template). RT-PCR in the first round used HTBI primers; a second-round multiplex PCR followed. TCRdb reprocessed the multiplex PCR reads via MiXCR and lists one record per CDR3 protein. This sample has approximately 210,000 distinct CDR3 sequences, with 25% to 35% found just once. The CDR3 is made up of 18 amino acids. In germline, CDR1 is SGDLS, CDR2 YYNGEE. Trimming cost V 0 bases and J 3 bases; bases outside gene matches: 5. This clonotype has a count of ten or more.

The genes are TRBV9 and TRBJ2-2, with TRBD2 matching 13 bases. The receptor comes from a man aged 45-65 years with Graves' ophthalmopathy. Sequencing was carried out using peripheral blood. The CDR3, as DNA: TGTGCCAGCAGCGTAGCTTTCGGACTAGCGGGAGACACCGGGGAGCTGTTTTTT. Encoded protein: CASSVAFGLAGDTGELFF.